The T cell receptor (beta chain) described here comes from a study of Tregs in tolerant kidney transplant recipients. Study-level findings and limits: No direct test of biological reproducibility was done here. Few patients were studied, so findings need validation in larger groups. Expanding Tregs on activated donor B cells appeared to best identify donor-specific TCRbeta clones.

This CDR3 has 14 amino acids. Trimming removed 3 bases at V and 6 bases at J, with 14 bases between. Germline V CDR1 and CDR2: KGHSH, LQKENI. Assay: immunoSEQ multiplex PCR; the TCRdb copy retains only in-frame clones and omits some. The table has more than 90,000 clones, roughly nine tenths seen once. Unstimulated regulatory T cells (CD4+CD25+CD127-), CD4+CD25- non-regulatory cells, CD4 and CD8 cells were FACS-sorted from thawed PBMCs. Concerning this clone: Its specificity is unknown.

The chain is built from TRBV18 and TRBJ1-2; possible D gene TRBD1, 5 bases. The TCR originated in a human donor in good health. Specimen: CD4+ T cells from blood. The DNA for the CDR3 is TGTGCCAGCTCACCGTACGAGGGGAAAAATGGCTACACCTTC. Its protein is CASSPYEGKNGYTF.